This record covers a single TCR beta chain. This entry belongs to a study of blood T cell repertoires in COVID-19. Methods used by the authors: Reference gene primer amplification gave nucleated cell count estimates. Clones were sequenced by immunoSEQ multiplex PCR, and TCRdb holds only the in-frame ones, with some missing. That table gives V, J and clone size, and the DNA gave D and trimming. The sample consists of roughly 230,000 clones, 90% of them appearing once. During active infection, Seattle patients enrolled and were then monitored through disease. V shed 4 bases and J 6 bases; nucleotides not matched to a gene: 2. CDR3 size: 12 residues. The germline gives CDR1 SGHRS, CDR2 YFSETQ.

The V call is TRBV5-1, the J call TRBJ2-3, with 7 bases matching TRBD1. This sequence was found in a woman aged 55 to 70 with COVID-19, enrolled during active disease. The specimen was peripheral blood. The CDR3 loop reads CASSIQGDTQYF. For the CDR3, the DNA is TGCGCCAGCAGCATACAGGGGGATACGCAGTATTTT.